The rows below give T cell receptor beta chains drawn from one sample of a study of beta chain bispecific antibodies for T cell cancers. Which antigens these TCRs recognize remains unknown. Using its own MiXCR run on the 5' RACE reads, TCRdb lists one record per CDR3 protein. The sample lists around 9,000 distinct CDR3 sequences, 2% to 2.5% occurring once. The sample here was T cells from a healthy donor cultured with Jurkat leukemia cells, taken from a culture containing an anti-CD19 bispecific antibody. The receptors were gathered from a human donor in good health. Some clones in this sample may be carry-over from other donors' samples. The CDR3 runs from the conserved cysteine through the conserved F or W. D genes are given only for firm matches. Size tells how often a clone was seen, or its class if it is expanded.

clone_size	v_call	d_call	j_call	cdr3_aa	cdr3_nt
many	TRBV7-7	.	TRBJ2-1	CASSLGPGVSNEQFF	TGTGCTAGCAGCTTAGGGCCAGGAGTAAGCAATGAGCAGTTCTTC
medium-sized	TRBV6-6	.	TRBJ1-3	CASSYEQLSGNTIYF	TGTGCCAGCAGTTACGAACAGCTCTCTGGAAACACCATATATTTT
many	TRBV27	TRBD1	TRBJ1-3	CASSTTGRLGNTIYF	TGTGCCAGCAGTACGACAGGGCGATTGGGAAACACCATATATTTT
many	TRBV9	TRBD1	TRBJ1-6	CASSLGTGASPLHF	TGTGCCAGCAGCCTCGGGACAGGGGCTTCACCCCTCCACTTT
many	TRBV4-1	.	TRBJ1-2	CASSPPGADDYGYTF	TGCGCCAGCAGCCCCCCAGGGGCTGACGACTATGGCTACACCTTC
many	TRBV9	.	TRBJ1-1	CASSVGWSTEAFF	TGTGCCAGCAGCGTAGGGTGGAGCACTGAAGCTTTCTTT
many	TRBV10-3	.	TRBJ2-7	CAITAAISYEQYF	TGTGCCATCACAGCGGCTATCTCCTACGAGCAGTACTTC
many	TRBV29-1	.	TRBJ1-2	CSVEFITDSFVNGYTF	TGCAGCGTTGAATTTATTACAGACTCGTTCGTTAATGGCTACACCTTC
many	TRBV2	.	TRBJ1-1	CASKYWQGMNTEAFF	TGTGCCAGCAAGTATTGGCAGGGGATGAACACTGAAGCTTTCTTT
medium-sized	TRBV7-9	.	TRBJ1-1	CASSGKTADRPEAFF	TGTGCCAGCAGCGGAAAGACAGCGGATAGACCTGAAGCTTTCTTT
few	TRBV5-4	.	TRBJ1-1	CASSLINTEAFF	TGTGCCAGCAGCTTGATTAACACTGAAGCTTTCTTT
many	TRBV6-6	TRBD2	TRBJ2-3	CASTSGTRYTDTQYF	TGTGCCAGCACTTCCGGGACTAGATACACAGATACGCAGTATTTT
many	TRBV15	.	TRBJ2-1	CATSPSPGSPRNEQFF	TGTGCCACCAGTCCGAGCCCCGGATCTCCTAGGAATGAGCAGTTCTTC
many	TRBV19	TRBD2	TRBJ2-7	CASRDSGGHGEQYF	TGTGCCAGTAGGGATAGCGGGGGCCATGGCGAGCAGTACTTC
many	TRBV10-1	TRBD2	TRBJ2-1	CASSFPTKLAGGHYNEQFF	TGCGCCAGCAGTTTCCCTACTAAACTAGCGGGGGGGCACTACAATGAGCAGTTCTTC
medium-sized	TRBV30	TRBD1	TRBJ2-7	CAWSTGQGAYEQYF	TGTGCCTGGAGTACCGGACAGGGGGCCTACGAGCAGTACTTC
few	TRBV7-9	TRBD2	TRBJ2-1	CASSLGERGRNEQFF	TGTGCCAGCAGCTTAGGCGAGCGGGGGAGAAATGAGCAGTTCTTC
many	TRBV15	.	TRBJ1-2	CATSGRLDSLYGYTF	TGTGCCACCAGCGGACGATTGGACAGCCTATATGGCTACACCTTC
many	TRBV7-8	TRBD2	TRBJ2-5	CASSPVGRGLETQYF	TGTGCCAGCAGCCCGGTCGGGAGGGGGTTAGAGACCCAGTACTTC
many	TRBV11-2	.	TRBJ1-1	CASSFGTEAFF	TGTGCCAGCAGCTTTGGCACTGAAGCTTTCTTT
many	TRBV20-1	.	TRBJ2-4	CSALLSRDGKNIQYF	TGCAGTGCTCTACTTTCCCGGGACGGCAAAAACATTCAGTACTTC
many	TRBV3-1	.	TRBJ2-2	CASSQWGAGELFF	TGTGCCAGCAGCCAATGGGGGGCCGGGGAGCTGTTTTTT
many	TRBV5-4	TRBD1	TRBJ2-2	CASSFRQGGTGELFF	TGTGCCAGCAGCTTCCGACAGGGGGGCACCGGGGAGCTGTTTTTT
many	TRBV5-1	.	TRBJ1-6	CASSLGQGGLYSPLHF	TGCGCCAGCAGCTTGGGGCAAGGGGGGCTATATTCACCCCTCCACTTT
few	TRBV5-4	TRBD1	TRBJ2-3	CASRGTDTDTQYF	TGTGCCAGCAGGGGGACAGACACAGATACGCAGTATTTT
many	TRBV27	TRBD1	TRBJ1-5	CASSSGQGGPQGNQPQHF	TGTGCCAGCAGTTCGGGACAGGGGGGCCCGCAGGGCAATCAGCCCCAGCATTTT
many	TRBV19	TRBD1	TRBJ2-1	CASSIDQGTAYNEQFF	TGTGCCAGTAGTATAGATCAGGGGACAGCCTACAATGAGCAGTTCTTC
many	TRBV30	.	TRBJ2-7	CAWSADRYEQYF	TGTGCCTGGAGTGCCGACAGATACGAGCAGTACTTC
many	TRBV9	TRBD2	TRBJ2-3	CASSVGRSSGGSSTDTQYF	TGTGCCAGCAGCGTAGGAAGGTCTAGCGGGGGCTCTAGCACAGATACGCAGTATTTT
many	TRBV27	.	TRBJ1-1	CASSLSGAGTEAFF	TGTGCCAGCAGTTTATCGGGGGCGGGTACTGAAGCTTTCTTT
many	TRBV19	.	TRBJ2-1	CASEGGEQFF	TGTGCCAGTGAGGGGGGTGAGCAGTTCTTC
few	TRBV12-3/TRBV12-4	TRBD1	TRBJ1-6	CASSLNRGHNSPLHF	TGTGCCAGCAGTTTAAACAGGGGGCATAATTCACCCCTCCACTTT
many	TRBV12-3/TRBV12-4	TRBD1	TRBJ2-7	CASSLKAGGSYEQYF	TGTGCCAGCAGTTTAAAGGCAGGGGGCTCCTACGAGCAGTACTTC
many	TRBV5-1	.	TRBJ2-6	CASSLSDNSIVAGANVLTF	TGCGCCAGCAGCTTGTCAGATAACAGTATAGTAGCTGGGGCCAACGTCCTGACTTTC
many	TRBV28	.	TRBJ1-5	CASRSTHQPQHF	TGTGCCAGCCGTAGTACCCATCAGCCCCAGCATTTT
many	TRBV19	.	TRBJ1-2	CASSISFLGKPYGYTF	TGTGCCAGTAGTATCAGCTTTCTAGGGAAACCCTATGGCTACACCTTC
medium-sized	TRBV27	.	TRBJ2-7	CASSSSYEQYF	TGTGCCAGCAGTTCCTCCTACGAGCAGTACTTC
many	TRBV28	.	TRBJ2-6	CASSLYWGDTHSGANVLTF	TGTGCCAGCAGTTTATATTGGGGGGACACTCACTCTGGGGCCAACGTCCTGACTTTC
many	TRBV5-1	.	TRBJ1-1	CASRTENTEAFF	TGCGCCAGTCGGACAGAGAACACTGAAGCTTTCTTT
medium-sized	TRBV11-2	TRBD2	TRBJ2-1	CASSLDAGGAYNEQFF	TGTGCCAGCAGCTTAGACGCGGGGGGGGCCTACAATGAGCAGTTCTTC
many	TRBV12-3/TRBV12-4	.	TRBJ2-5	CASSPEGRERETQYF	TGTGCCAGCAGTCCGGAAGGACGTGAACGAGAGACCCAGTACTTC
many	TRBV18	.	TRBJ2-7	CASSPQRMGRSYEQYF	TGTGCCAGCTCACCACAGAGGATGGGCCGGTCCTACGAGCAGTACTTC
many	TRBV20-1	.	TRBJ1-1	CSARPDRLNTEAFF	TGCAGTGCTAGACCGGACAGATTGAACACTGAAGCTTTCTTT
few	TRBV19	.	TRBJ1-1	CAAQAGLNTEAFF	TGTGCCGCCCAGGCAGGGTTGAACACTGAAGCTTTCTTT
many	TRBV27	.	TRBJ2-1	CASSSTDNEQFF	TGTGCCAGCAGTTCGACGGACAATGAGCAGTTCTTC
many	TRBV2	.	TRBJ1-3	CASSDLFASGNTIYF	TGTGCCAGCAGTGACCTCTTCGCGTCTGGAAACACCATATATTTT
many	TRBV6-6	TRBD1	TRBJ2-7	CASSHPTGLSYEQYF	TGTGCCAGCAGCCATCCGACAGGGCTCTCCTACGAGCAGTACTTC
many	TRBV5-1	.	TRBJ2-1	CASSLEGSLGSNEQFF	TGCGCCAGCAGCTTGGAGGGCAGCCTGGGGTCCAATGAGCAGTTCTTC
many	TRBV25-1	.	TRBJ1-1	CASSEWSGPVTEAFF	TGTGCCAGCAGTGAATGGTCCGGGCCCGTAACTGAAGCTTTCTTT
few	TRBV2	.	TRBJ2-7	CASILRDGSYEQYF	TGTGCCAGCATCCTTCGGGACGGCTCCTACGAGCAGTACTTC